These T cell receptor beta chains were read from a single sample in a study of cytomegalovirus exposure and HLA in healthy donors. Sequenced by immunoSEQ multiplex PCR; TCRdb stores in-frame clones only, minus some. The sample yields roughly 150,000 clones, about four fifths seen once. The sample consisted of PBMCs. The receptors come from a man aged 45-60 years in good health and CMV-seropositive. The CDR3 runs from the conserved cysteine through the conserved F or W. The D gene is left open where the match is weak. A row's size may be missing; if present it is once, few, many or a size class.

V	size	D	J	DNA	CDR3
TRBV6-1	.	TRBD1	TRBJ1-1	TGTGCCAGCAGTGAACACCCACAGGGGGCTAGTGTGGACACTGAAGCTTTCTTT	CASSEHPQGASVDTEAFF
TRBV25-1	.	TRBD2	TRBJ2-1	TGTGCCAGTGGGGTTTATAGCGGGACTTCCTACAATGAGCAGTTCTTC	CASGVYSGTSYNEQFF
TRBV7-9	.	.	TRBJ1-1	TGTTCCAGCAGCCTCTCAGGGCTGGGAGCGGGGAACACTGAAGCTTTCTTT	CSSSLSGLGAGNTEAFF
TRBV29-1	.	.	TRBJ1-2	TGCAGCGTTCCAACCCCACATTCCTATGGCTACACCTTC	CSVPTPHSYGYTF
TRBV25-1	few	TRBD1	TRBJ2-5	TGTGCCAGCAGTGAATTGATGGGGACAGGAGGAGAGACCCAGTACTTC	CASSELMGTGGETQYF
TRBV28	few	TRBD1	TRBJ1-5	TGTGCCAGCAGCACTAGGACAGGTCGTTTTCAGCCCCAGCATTTT	CASSTRTGRFQPQHF
TRBV7-2	.	TRBD1	TRBJ1-3	TGTGCCAGCAGCGGGACAGGGAACTCTGGAAACACCATATATTTT	CASSGTGNSGNTIYF
TRBV18	.	.	TRBJ1-1	TGTGCCAGCTCACCACAGGAGGTGGGGAACACTGAAGCTTTCTTT	CASSPQEVGNTEAFF
TRBV10-3	.	.	TRBJ2-7	TGTGCCATCACCCAGGGTTCCTTCGGCGAGCAGTACTTC	CAITQGSFGEQYF
TRBV2	.	.	TRBJ1-6	TGTGCCAGCAGTGAAGCTGATTTAGGTCGGGACTCAGGTTTTGCGAATTCACCCCTCCACTTT	CASSEADLGRDSGFANSPLHF